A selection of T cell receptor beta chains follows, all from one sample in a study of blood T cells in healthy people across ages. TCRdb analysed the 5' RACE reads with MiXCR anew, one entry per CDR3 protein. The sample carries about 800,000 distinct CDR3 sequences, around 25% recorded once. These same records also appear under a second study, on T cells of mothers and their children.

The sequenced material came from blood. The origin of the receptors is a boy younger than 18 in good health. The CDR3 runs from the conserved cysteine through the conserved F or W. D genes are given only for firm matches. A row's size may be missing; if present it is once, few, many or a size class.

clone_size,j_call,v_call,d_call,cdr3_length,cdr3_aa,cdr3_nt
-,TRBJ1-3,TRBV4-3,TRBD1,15,CASSQSRTGQHTVYF,TGCGCCAGCAGCCAAAGTCGGACAGGGCAGCACACCGTATATTTT
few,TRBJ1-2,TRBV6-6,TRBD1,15,CASSLGTGRENGYTF,TGTGCCAGCAGTCTTGGGACAGGGAGAGAGAATGGCTACACCTTC
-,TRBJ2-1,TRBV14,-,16,CASSQETSLLSNEQFF,TGTGCCAGCAGCCAAGAAACTAGCTTACTAAGTAATGAGCAGTTCTTC
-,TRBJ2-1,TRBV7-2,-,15,CASSFRGISYNEQFF,TGTGCCAGCAGCTTCAGGGGTATCTCCTACAATGAGCAGTTCTTC
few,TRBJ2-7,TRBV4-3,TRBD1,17,CASSQDYPGTGPYEQYF,TGCGCCAGCAGCCAAGATTATCCCGGGACAGGCCCCTACGAGCAGTACTTC
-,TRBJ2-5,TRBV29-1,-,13,CSVSPGTQETQYF,TGCAGCGTCTCCCCCGGGACACAAGAGACCCAGTACTTC
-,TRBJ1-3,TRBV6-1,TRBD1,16,CASSEVGTAVGNTIYF,TGTGCCAGCAGTGAAGTCGGGACAGCTGTTGGAAACACCATATATTTT
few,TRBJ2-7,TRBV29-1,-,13,CSVEGLWSGEQYF,TGCAGCGTTGAAGGCCTTTGGAGCGGCGAGCAGTACTTC
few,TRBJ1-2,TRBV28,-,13,CASVDGRYYGYTF,TGTGCCAGCGTTGACGGCCGGTACTATGGCTACACCTTC
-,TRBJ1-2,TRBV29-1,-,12,CSVERTPYGYTF,TGCAGCGTTGAAAGGACCCCCTATGGCTACACCTTC
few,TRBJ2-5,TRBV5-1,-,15,CASSLAASGVETQYF,TGCGCCAGCAGCTTGGCCGCAAGTGGGGTGGAGACCCAGTACTTC
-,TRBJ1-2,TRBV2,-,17,CASREGVSLSSGYGYTF,TGTGCCAGCAGAGAGGGGGTTTCGCTATCGTCGGGGTATGGCTACACCTTC
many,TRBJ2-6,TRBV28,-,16,CASSGPQFSGANVLTF,TGTGCCAGCAGTGGACCGCAGTTCTCTGGGGCCAACGTCCTGACTTTC
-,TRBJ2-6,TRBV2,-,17,CASSETPGSPGANVLTF,TGTGCCAGCAGTGAAACCCCAGGTTCACCTGGGGCCAACGTCCTGACTTTC
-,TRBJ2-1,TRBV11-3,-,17,CASSLEGGGAPYNEQFF,TGTGCCAGCAGCTTAGAAGGGGGGGGCGCCCCCTACAATGAGCAGTTCTTC
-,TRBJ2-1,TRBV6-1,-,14,CASTSYRPWDEQFF,TGTGCCAGCACCTCGTACAGACCATGGGATGAGCAGTTCTTC
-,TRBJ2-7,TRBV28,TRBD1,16,CASSLPRYRGRYEQYF,TGTGCCAGCAGTTTGCCGCGATACAGGGGGAGGTACGAGCAGTACTTC
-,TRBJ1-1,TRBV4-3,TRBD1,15,CASSRSGQGNTEAFF,TGCGCCAGCAGCCGTTCGGGACAGGGGAACACTGAAGCTTTCTTT
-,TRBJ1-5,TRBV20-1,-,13,CSSRADSNQPQHF,TGCAGTTCTAGAGCAGATAGCAATCAGCCCCAGCATTTT
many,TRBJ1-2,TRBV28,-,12,CASSSGVYGYTF,TGTGCCAGCAGTTCAGGGGTCTATGGCTACACCTTC
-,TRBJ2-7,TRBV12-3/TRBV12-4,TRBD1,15,CASRGQGVGVGEQYF,TGTGCCAGCAGGGGACAGGGCGTAGGCGTAGGCGAGCAGTACTTC
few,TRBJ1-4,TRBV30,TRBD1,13,CAWEHRGGEKLFF,TGTGCCTGGGAACACAGGGGAGGTGAAAAACTGTTTTTT
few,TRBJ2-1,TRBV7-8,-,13,CASSLQSYNEQFF,TGTGCCAGCAGTCTCCAATCCTACAATGAGCAGTTCTTC
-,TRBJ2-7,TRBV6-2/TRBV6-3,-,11,CASSPLGEQYF,TGTGCCAGCAGCCCTCTCGGGGAGCAGTACTTC
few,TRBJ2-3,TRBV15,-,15,CATSRDGQSTDTQYF,TGTGCCACCAGCAGAGACGGACAAAGCACAGATACGCAGTATTTT
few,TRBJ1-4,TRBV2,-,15,CASRSGTLHNEKLFF,TGTGCCAGCAGATCCGGGACTCTCCATAATGAAAAACTGTTTTTT
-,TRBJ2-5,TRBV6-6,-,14,CASSYGGQTLRQYF,TGTGCCAGCAGTTACGGCGGACAGACCCTAAGGCAGTACTTC
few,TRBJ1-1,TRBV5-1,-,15,CASSLEMAGNTEAFF,TGCGCCAGCAGCTTGGAGATGGCAGGGAACACTGAAGCTTTCTTT
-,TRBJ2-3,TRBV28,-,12,CASRPRGDTQYF,TGTGCCAGCAGACCCAGGGGAGATACGCAGTATTTT